The entry below describes one T cell receptor (beta chain). The data are from a study of T cell changes during pregnancy in multiple sclerosis. CDR1 SGHNT and CDR2 YYREEE come from the germline V gene (reference sequence). CDR3 length: 13 residues. The V and J ends lost 6 bases and 8 bases respectively, with 17 bases between them. TCRdb's table, derived via immunoSEQ multiplex PCR, lists solely in-frame clones and lacks some. Among 30,000 to 40,000 clones, roughly 89% were seen once, and the ten largest hold 3% to 4%. The TCR was taken from a female donor with multiple sclerosis, enrolled in a pregnancy study. The chain joins TRBV5-4 to TRBJ1-1; D gene uncertain. The sample in question was CD8+ T cells from peripheral blood mononuclear cells, obtained in the third trimester of pregnancy. The CDR3 spells CASTPEGGQEAFF. The CDR3 DNA is TGTGCCAGCACCCCAGAGGGCGGGCAGGAAGCTTTCTTT.